The 3 T cell receptor beta chains given below trace back to one sample, sequenced in a study of identical twins. TCRdb analysed the 5' RACE reads with MiXCR anew, one entry per CDR3 protein. The sample contains some 1,600,000 distinct CDR3 sequences, less than 35% of which appear only once. Sequenced material: cord blood. All receptors come from a newborn girl in good health.

The DNA for the CDR3 is TGTGCCAGCAGTCCTTATAGCGGGGACGACAATCAGCCCCAGCATTTT. It yields the protein CASSPYSGDDNQPQHF. The V call is TRBV27, the J call TRBJ1-5; a weak D match, TRBD1 (5 bases). CDR1 is MNHEY and CDR2 is SMNVEV in the germline V gene (reference sequence). This CDR3 region has 16 residues. With 5 bases removed from V and 3 bases from J, the gap between germline ends came to 17 bases.

The chain uses TRBV4-1 and TRBJ2-3, with 9 positions matching TRBD2. The CDR3 is made up of 16 amino acids. With V trimmed by 3 bases and J by 5 bases, 9 bases remained unmatched. Germline V gene lookup returns CDR1 MGHRA and CDR2 YSYEKL. Written as DNA, the CDR3 is TGCGCCAGCAGCCAGCCCTTGCGGGGGGGCCAAGATACGCAGTATTTT. Translation gives CASSQPLRGGQDTQYF.

The rearrangement joins TRBV4-2 to TRBJ2-5, with TRBD2 matching over 9 bases. The end of the DNA is better explained by TRBJ2-7, so the J call may be wrong. CDR1 is LGHNA and CDR2 is YNFKEQ in the germline V gene. The length of the CDR3 is 17 residues. The CDR3 spells CASSQDKRATSGYEQYF. The CDR3 DNA reads as TGTGCCAGCAGCCAAGATAAGCGTGCGACTAGCGGCTACGAGCAGTACTTC.